This record looks at one T cell receptor beta chain sequence and its context. Its antigen is currently unknown. Amplification used 60 Vbeta primers and 13 Jbeta primers. TCRdb's table, derived via immunoSEQ multiplex PCR, lists solely in-frame clones and lacks some. The sample includes roughly 200,000 clones, less than 85% of them seen just once. These data are taken from a study of cytomegalovirus exposure and HLA in healthy donors. The study, taken as a whole, reports: TCR beta sequences reportedly predicted the HLA-A and HLA-B alleles of most subjects accurately. Confirmation was obtained in vitro that three CMV-associated chains are specific for CMV antigens. A later examination showed that TCR association rates differed by HLA locus, with DRB1 most and HLA-C fewest. Overall, some 160 TCR beta chains were annotated as cytomegalovirus-associated.

The V segment lost 5 bases and the J segment 8 bases; nucleotides outside the gene matches: 12. The CDR3 loop spans 15 amino acids. Germline V gene lookup returns CDR1 SGHTA and CDR2 FQGNSA. This chain uses TRBV7-2 with TRBJ1-2; 9 nucleotides line up with TRBD1. This sequence originates from a man aged 35-49 years in good health and CMV-seronegative. The sample consisted of PBMCs. In nucleotides, the CDR3 is TGTGCCAGCAGCCTCAGGGAAGGGACAGGGAACGGCTACACCTTC. Protein: CASSLREGTGNGYTF. Supplemented by reference TRBV7-2 and TRBJ1-2, the full variable domain reads GAGVSQSPSNKVTEKGKDVELRCDPISGHTALYWYRQSLGQGLEFLIYFQGNSAPDKSGLPSDRFSAERTGGSVSTLTIQRTQQEDSAVYLCASSLREGTGNGYTFGSGTRLTVV.